The next 27 T cell receptor beta chains were all read from a single sample in a study of cytomegalovirus exposure and HLA in healthy donors. The PCR had 60 Vbeta and 13 Jbeta primers. Only in-frame clones appear in the TCRdb table, and some are missing; sequencing was by immunoSEQ multiplex PCR. The sample includes 150,000 to 180,000 clones, approximately 72% of them seen just once. The sequencing input was PBMCs. These receptors came from a man younger than 35 in good health and CMV-seronegative.

This clone has more than one count but fewer than ten. This sequence joins TRBV11-2 and TRBJ1-1; maybe TRBD1 (6 bases). The CDR3 extends over 16 amino acids. V gave up 0 bases and J gave up 0 bases, with 11 bases separating them. Germline V gene data show CDR1 as SGHAT and CDR2 as FQNNGV. CDR3 in amino acids: CASSLEWGQMNTEAFF. The CDR3 nucleotides read TGTGCCAGCAGCTTAGAATGGGGGCAAATGAACACTGAAGCTTTCTTT.

This chain links TRBV13 with TRBJ1-3; 8 nucleotides match TRBD1. The ends lost 4 bases at V and 2 bases at J; junction bases unmatched: 4. CDR3 length: 15 amino acids. Germline loops: CDR1 PRHDT, CDR2 FYEKMQ (reference sequence). This CDR3 reads CASSSQQGAGNTIYF. CDR3 DNA: TGTGCCAGCAGCTCCCAACAGGGGGCTGGAAACACCATATATTTT.

The chain combines TRBV7-9 with TRBJ1-1; 10 bases are a match to TRBD1. CDR1 SEHNR and CDR2 FQNEAQ come from the germline V gene (reference sequence). Unmatched junction bases numbered 2, after V lost 3 bases and J lost 4 bases. The CDR3 extends over 14 amino acids. The CDR3 spells CASSFGTGATEAFF. The DNA of the CDR3 is TGTGCCAGCAGCTTCGGGACAGGGGCCACTGAAGCTTTCTTT.

In this sample, this clone turned up a few times. This chain joins TRBV19 and TRBJ1-6, with D possibly being TRBD1 (6 bases). Germline CDR1 LNHDA, CDR2 SQIVND (reference sequence). The CDR3 is 13 residues long. Trimming removed 8 bases at V and 10 bases at J, with 15 bases between. In nucleotides, the CDR3 is TGTGCCAGTGTAGGCCAGGGGAGCTCACCCCTCCACTTT. Translated, it gives CASVGQGSSPLHF.

The chain links TRBV2 to TRBJ2-2; 9 nucleotides match TRBD1. The CDR3 loop spans 14 amino acids. The V and J ends lost 8 bases and 8 bases, in that order; junction bases with no gene match: 9. CDR1 and CDR2 from the germline V gene are SNHLY and FYNNEI. The CDR3 DNA follows: TGTGCCAGCGGCCGGAGGACAGGGGAAGGGGAGCTGTTTTTT. It encodes CASGRRTGEGELFF.

This clone was picked up a small number of times. V gene TRBV7-2 combines with J gene TRBJ2-5; tentatively, D is TRBD2 (7 bases). V was pared by 1 base and J by 1 base, with 10 bases between. The CDR3 spans 15 residues. Germline assignment: CDR1 SGHTA and CDR2 FQGNSA. CDR3 sequence: CASSLGGGLQETQYF. For the CDR3, the DNA is TGTGCCAGCAGCTTAGGCGGGGGCCTCCAAGAGACCCAGTACTTC.

This clone was detected a few times. The chain recombines TRBV6-1 with TRBJ1-1, with TRBD1 matching 7 bases. This CDR3 comprises 13 residues. The J segment lost 10 bases and the V segment lost 3 bases, leaving 8 bases of the junction unmatched. Germline V gene lookup returns CDR1 MNHNS and CDR2 SASEGT. For the CDR3, the DNA is TGTGCCAGCAGTGAGGGACAGAGCCTTGCAGCTTTCTTT. As protein: CASSEGQSLAAFF.

V and J are TRBV4-1 and TRBJ1-5; D not certain. From germline, CDR1 is MGHRA and CDR2 YSYEKL. The ends were cut back, 1 base at V and 4 bases at J, with 2 bases in the middle. CDR3 length equals 12 residues. CDR3 residues: CASSQVNQPQHF. The CDR3 region has the DNA TGCGCCAGCAGCCAAGTAAATCAGCCCCAGCATTTT.

The chain couples TRBV21-1 to TRBJ2-7; no DNA check was done on the table's D call, TRBD1. TRBV21-1 is labeled a pseudogene. The CDR3 is 11 amino acids. CDR3 residues: CARGHGTGKYV. In nucleotides, the CDR3 is TGTGCCAGGGGCCACGGGACAGGGAAGTACGTC.

Only one count was recorded for this clone. The CDR3 DNA follows: TGTGCCAGCAGTTACTCGGACAGGGCATATTTT. Its translation: CASSYSDRAYF. The chain couples TRBV6-5 to TRBJ2-3, with 8 nucleotides matching TRBD1. This CDR3 region has 11 residues. V dropped 0 bases and J dropped 15; count of bases not matched to a gene: 2. The germline gives CDR1 MNHEY, CDR2 SVGAGI.

J is TRBJ1-5 and V is TRBV6-1, with D possibly being TRBD1 (5 bases). In germline, CDR1 is MNHNS, CDR2 SASEGT. Trimming shortened V by 6 bases and J by 0 bases, and 12 bases separated the two germline ends. CDR3 length: 15 residues. CDR3 region: CASSPRDYSNQPQHF. The CDR3 DNA reads TGTGCCAGCAGCCCCCGGGACTATAGCAATCAGCCCCAGCATTTT.

This chain uses TRBV9 with TRBJ2-3; 9 nucleotides match TRBD2. This CDR3 comprises 15 residues. CDR1 is SGDLS, CDR2 YYNGEE, per germline. After removal of 2 bases from V and 3 bases from J, the junction contained 4 bases not matched to a gene. The CDR3 spells CASSVRLAGTDTQYF. CDR3 in DNA: TGTGCCAGCAGCGTTCGGCTAGCGGGGACAGATACGCAGTATTTT.

CDR3: CASSFGDAYEQYV. The CDR3, as DNA: TGCGCCAGCAGCTTCGGGGATGCCTACGAGCAGTACGTC. The chain joins TRBV5-1 to TRBJ2-7; possible D gene TRBD2, 5 bases. CDR3 size: 13 residues. Germline V gene lookup returns CDR1 SGHRS and CDR2 YFSETQ. Trimming removed 2 bases at V and 2 bases at J, with 8 bases between.

The chain has TRBV5-4 and TRBJ2-1, with D tentatively TRBD1 (5 bases). The CDR3 is 14 residues long. V was clipped by 2 bases and J by 7 bases, with 13 bases between them. Germline CDR1 is SGHNT and CDR2 is YYREEE (reference sequence). The CDR3 protein is CASSLLSRENEQFF. In DNA, the CDR3 is TGTGCCAGCAGCTTACTCAGCAGGGAAAATGAGCAGTTCTTC.

This chain uses TRBV11-2 with TRBJ1-2, with 8 bases aligning to TRBD1. The V gene end was trimmed by 4 bases and the J gene end by 8 bases; junction bases not matched to a gene: 9. Germline V lookup: CDR1 SGHAT, CDR2 FQNNGV. This CDR3 has 14 amino acids. CDR3 residues: CASSSNDRGSGYTF. CDR3 sequence (DNA): TGTGCCAGCAGCTCGAACGACAGGGGAAGCGGCTACACCTTC.

This clone was recorded a few times. The genes are TRBV9 and TRBJ2-1, with 10 bases lining up with TRBD1. This CDR3 spans 16 amino acids. Germline trimming cut 4 bases from V and 6 bases from J; bases unmatched to any gene: 10. In germline, CDR1 is SGDLS, CDR2 YYNGEE. The CDR3 region is CASSPQGGTGVNEQFF. The CDR3 coding sequence is TGTGCCAGCAGCCCCCAGGGGGGGACAGGGGTCAATGAGCAGTTCTTC.

This clone was seen once. One end of the junction does not line up with germline, which may come from a read error. The rearrangement uses TRBV11-2 and TRBJ2-6, with D possibly being TRBD1 (5 bases). This CDR3 has 16 residues. Per the germline V gene, CDR1 is SGHAT and CDR2 is FQNNGV. The CDR3 protein is CASSLVGASGANGLTF. The CDR3 DNA reads as TGTGCCAGCAGCTTAGTTGGGGCCTCTGGGGCCAACGGCCTGACTTTC. The entire variable domain, with the rest obtained from reference TRBV11-2 and TRBJ2-6, is as follows: EAGVAQSPRYKIIEKRQSVAFWCNPISGHATLYWYQQILGQGPKLLIQFQNNGVVDDSQLPKDRFSAERLKGVDSTLKIQPAKLEDSAVYLCASSLVGASGANGLTFGAGSRLTVL.

The chain links TRBV4-1 to TRBJ1-2; TRBD1 might be the D (6 bases). V was clipped by 4 bases and J by 0 bases, with 12 bases between them. This CDR3 contains 15 residues. From germline, CDR1 is MGHRA and CDR2 YSYEKL. CDR3 sequence (DNA): TGCGCCAGCAGCCCCCGGACAGCATCTAACTATGGCTACACCTTC. It yields the protein CASSPRTASNYGYTF.

This clone has just one count. The gene calls are TRBV19 and TRBJ2-7; 10 bases are shared with TRBD1. Per the germline V gene, CDR1 is LNHDA and CDR2 is SQIVND (reference sequence). J was trimmed by 1 base and V by 5 bases; bases with no gene match: 11. There are 17 residues in the CDR3. This CDR3 reads CASSQRSDRGLSYEQYF. In DNA form, the CDR3 reads TGTGCCAGTAGTCAAAGGTCCGACAGGGGGCTATCCTACGAGCAGTACTTC.

The chain recombines TRBV7-9 with TRBJ1-4; TRBD1 is a possible D gene (6 bases). The ends were cut back, 6 bases at V and 4 bases at J, with 18 bases in the middle. The CDR3 has 16 amino acids. CDR1 SEHNR and CDR2 FQNEAQ come from the germline V gene (reference sequence). This CDR3 reads CASRTDKTGGNEKLFF. As DNA, the CDR3 is TGTGCCAGCAGGACGGACAAGACAGGAGGTAATGAAAAACTGTTTTTT.

This clone turned up a few times. The chain employs TRBV28 and TRBJ1-2, with 9 positions matching TRBD1. V gave up 6 bases and J gave up 4 bases; unmatched junction bases: 12. Germline CDR1 is MDHEN and CDR2 is SYDVKM. The CDR3 runs to 16 residues. CDR3 DNA sequence: TGTGCCAGCAGGCGACCCGGACAGGGGCCGTCCTATGGCTACACCTTC. Protein: CASRRPGQGPSYGYTF.

This chain links TRBV9 with TRBJ2-1; 9 bases line up with TRBD1. This CDR3 has 16 amino acids. The germline gives CDR1 SGDLS, CDR2 YYNGEE. Germline trimming cut 4 bases from V and 9 bases from J; bases unmatched to any gene: 14. CDR3 in amino acids: CASSIPGQGIRVEQFF. The CDR3 coding sequence is TGTGCCAGCAGCATCCCGGGACAGGGAATTAGAGTTGAGCAGTTCTTC.

The chain couples TRBV7-9 to TRBJ1-2, with D possibly matching TRBD1 (5 bases). The germline V gene has CDR1 SEHNR and CDR2 FQNEAQ (reference sequence). V was pared by 8 bases and J by 4 bases, with 14 bases between. The CDR3 runs to 13 residues. Here the CDR3 DNA reads TGTGCCAGCCCCCGGGGGGAGACCTATGGCTACACCTTC. It translates to CASPRGETYGYTF.

The chain employs TRBV2 and TRBJ2-1; tentatively, D is TRBD1 (6 bases). This CDR3 spans 14 amino acids. Per germline, CDR1 SNHLY and CDR2 FYNNEI. The V and J ends lost 7 bases and 10 bases respectively, with 20 bases between them. CDR3 nucleotide sequence: TGTGCCAGCACCGCCGGGACACGGCACCTGGAGCAGTTCTTC. It codes for CASTAGTRHLEQFF.

The J gene is TRBJ1-5, the V gene TRBV5-1; perhaps TRBD1 as D (5 bases). CDR3 length: 14 residues. Trimming removed 9 bases from V and 4 bases from J, with 17 bases in between. Germline loops: CDR1 SGHRS, CDR2 YFSETQ. Written as DNA, the CDR3 is TGCGCCATCCGGGGGGGTCCGGGGAATCAGCCCCAGCATTTT. The encoded protein is CAIRGGPGNQPQHF.

V and J are TRBV6-5 and TRBJ2-1; D is possibly TRBD1 (6 bases). Germline CDR1 MNHEY, CDR2 SVGAGI. The CDR3 loop spans 14 amino acids. Trimming stripped 5 bases from V and 6 bases from J, with 14 bases between. The CDR3 DNA reads TGTGCCAGCAGTCCTCGGGACACGACCAATGAGCAGTTCTTC. Protein sequence: CASSPRDTTNEQFF.

V usage is TRBV5-4 and J usage is TRBJ2-6; 10 nucleotides match TRBD1. V dropped 4 bases and J dropped 0; count of bases not matched to a gene: 4. This CDR3 has 17 amino acids. Germline CDR1 is SGHNT and CDR2 is YYREEE (reference sequence). CDR3 sequence reads: CASSQGQGTSGANVLTF. The CDR3 DNA is TGTGCCAGCAGCCAGGGACAGGGGACCTCTGGGGCCAACGTCCTGACTTTC.